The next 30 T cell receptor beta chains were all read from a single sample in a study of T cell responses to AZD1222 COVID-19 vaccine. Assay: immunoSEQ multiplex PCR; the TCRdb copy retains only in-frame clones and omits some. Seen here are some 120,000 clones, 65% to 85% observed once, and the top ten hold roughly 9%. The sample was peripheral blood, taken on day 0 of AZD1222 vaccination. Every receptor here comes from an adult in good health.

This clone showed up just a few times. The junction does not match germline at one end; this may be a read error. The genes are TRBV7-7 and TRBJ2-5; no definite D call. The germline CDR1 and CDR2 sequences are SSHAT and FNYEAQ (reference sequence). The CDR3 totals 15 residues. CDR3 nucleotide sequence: TGTGCTAGCAGCTTAGGCTTAGCTTCTGGGGAGACCCAGTACTTC. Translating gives CASSLGLASGETQYF.

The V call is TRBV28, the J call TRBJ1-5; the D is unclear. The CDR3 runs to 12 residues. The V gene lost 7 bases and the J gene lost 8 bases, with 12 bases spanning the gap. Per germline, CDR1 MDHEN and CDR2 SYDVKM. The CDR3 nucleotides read TGTGCCAGCAAGGCGTTGGGCGAGCCCCAGCATTTT. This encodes CASKALGEPQHF. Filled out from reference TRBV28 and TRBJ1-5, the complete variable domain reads DVKVTQSSRYLVKRTGEKVFLECVQDMDHENMFWYRQDPGLGLRLIYFSYDVKMKEKGDIPEGYSVSREKKERFSLILESASTNQTSMYLCASKALGEPQHFGDGTRLSIL.

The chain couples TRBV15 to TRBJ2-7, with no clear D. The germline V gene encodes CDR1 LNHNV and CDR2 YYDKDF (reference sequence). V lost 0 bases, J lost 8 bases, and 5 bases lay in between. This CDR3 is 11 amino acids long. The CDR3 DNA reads TGTGCCACCAGCAGAGAACAAAAGCAGTACTTC. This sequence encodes CATSREQKQYF.

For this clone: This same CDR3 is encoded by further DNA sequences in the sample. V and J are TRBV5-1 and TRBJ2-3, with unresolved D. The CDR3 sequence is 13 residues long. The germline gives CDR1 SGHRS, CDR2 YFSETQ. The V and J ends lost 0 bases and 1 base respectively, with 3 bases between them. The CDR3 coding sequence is TGCGCCAGCAGCTTGGGTGGCACAGATACGCAGTATTTT. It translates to CASSLGGTDTQYF. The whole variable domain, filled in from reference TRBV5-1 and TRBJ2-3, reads KAGVTQTPRYLIKTRGQQVTLSCSPISGHRSVSWYQQTPGQGLQFLFEYFSETQRNKGNFPGRFSGRQFSNSRSEMNVSTLELGDSALYLCASSLGGTDTQYFGPGTRLTVL.

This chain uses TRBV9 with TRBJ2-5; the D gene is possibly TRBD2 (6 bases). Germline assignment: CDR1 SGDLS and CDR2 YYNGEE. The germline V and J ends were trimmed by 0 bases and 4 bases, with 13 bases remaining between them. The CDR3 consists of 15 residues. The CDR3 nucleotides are TGTGCCAGCAGCGTAGCTACCGGGACTGGAGAGACCCAGTACTTC. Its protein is CASSVATGTGETQYF.

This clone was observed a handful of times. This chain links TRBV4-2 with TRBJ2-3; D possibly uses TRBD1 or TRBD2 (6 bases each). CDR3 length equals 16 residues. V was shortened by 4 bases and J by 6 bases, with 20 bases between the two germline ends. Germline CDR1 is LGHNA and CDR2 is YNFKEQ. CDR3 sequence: CASSLRGAGRSDTQYF. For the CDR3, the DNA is TGTGCCAGCAGCCTAAGGGGGGCCGGAAGGAGTGATACGCAGTATTTT.

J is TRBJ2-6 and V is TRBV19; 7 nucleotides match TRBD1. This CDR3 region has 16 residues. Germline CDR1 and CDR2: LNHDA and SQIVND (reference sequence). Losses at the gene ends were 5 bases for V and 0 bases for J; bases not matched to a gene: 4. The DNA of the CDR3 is TGTGCCAGTAGTGGGGGACAGCTCTCTGGGGCCAACGTCCTGACTTTC. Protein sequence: CASSGGQLSGANVLTF.

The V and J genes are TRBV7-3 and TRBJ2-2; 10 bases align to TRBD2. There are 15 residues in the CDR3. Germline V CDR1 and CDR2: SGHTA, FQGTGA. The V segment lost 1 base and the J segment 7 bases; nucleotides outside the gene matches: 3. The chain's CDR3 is CASSLNGLAVGELFF. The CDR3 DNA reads TGTGCCAGCAGCTTAAACGGACTAGCGGTCGGGGAGCTGTTTTTT. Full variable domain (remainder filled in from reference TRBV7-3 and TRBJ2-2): GAGVSQTPSNKVTEKGKYVELRCDPISGHTALYWYRQSLGQGPEFLIYFQGTGAADDSGLPNDRFFAVRPEGSVSTLKIQRTERGDSAVYLCASSLNGLAVGELFFGEGSRLTVL.

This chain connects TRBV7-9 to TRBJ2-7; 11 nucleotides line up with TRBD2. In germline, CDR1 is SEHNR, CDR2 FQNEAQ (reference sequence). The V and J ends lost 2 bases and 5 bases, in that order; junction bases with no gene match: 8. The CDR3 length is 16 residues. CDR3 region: CASSLYSGGAVDEQYF. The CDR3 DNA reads TGTGCCAGCAGCTTATATAGCGGGGGGGCCGTAGACGAGCAGTACTTC.

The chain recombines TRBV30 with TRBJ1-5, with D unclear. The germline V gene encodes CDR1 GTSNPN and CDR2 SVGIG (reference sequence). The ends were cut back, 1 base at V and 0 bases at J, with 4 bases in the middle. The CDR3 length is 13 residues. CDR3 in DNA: TGTGCCTGGAGTGAGAATAGCAATCAGCCCCAGCATTTT. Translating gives CAWSENSNQPQHF.

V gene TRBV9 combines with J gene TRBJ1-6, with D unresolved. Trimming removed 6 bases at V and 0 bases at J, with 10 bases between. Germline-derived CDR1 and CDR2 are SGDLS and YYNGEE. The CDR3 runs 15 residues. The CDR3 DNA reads TGTGCCAGCACGCCCTCAGCCTCCTATAATTCACCCCTCCACTTT. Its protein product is CASTPSASYNSPLHF.

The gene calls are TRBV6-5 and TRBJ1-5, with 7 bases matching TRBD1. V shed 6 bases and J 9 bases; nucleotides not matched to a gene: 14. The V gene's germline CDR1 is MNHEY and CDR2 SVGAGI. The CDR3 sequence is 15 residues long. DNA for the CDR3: TGTGCCAGCAGCCCAGACAGGGCCGGTGGAGGGCCCCAGCATTTT. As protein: CASSPDRAGGGPQHF.

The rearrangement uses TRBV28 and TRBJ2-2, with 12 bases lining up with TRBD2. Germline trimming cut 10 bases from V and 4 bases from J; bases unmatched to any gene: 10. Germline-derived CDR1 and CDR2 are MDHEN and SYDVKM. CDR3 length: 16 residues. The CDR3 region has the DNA TGTGCCACCTACTTTCTAGCGGGAGGGTTCACCGGGGAGCTGTTTTTT. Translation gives CATYFLAGGFTGELFF.

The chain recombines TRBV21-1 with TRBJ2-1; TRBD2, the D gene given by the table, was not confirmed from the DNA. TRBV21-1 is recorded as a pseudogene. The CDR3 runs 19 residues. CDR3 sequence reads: CASSKDYNGLAGTLNEQFF. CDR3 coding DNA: TGTGCCAGCAGCAAAGATTATAATGGGCTAGCGGGTACCCTCAATGAGCAGTTCTTC.

The CDR3 protein is CASSQGTNYGYTF. CDR3 bases: TGTGCCAGCAGCCAGGGAACGAACTATGGCTACACCTTC. The V and J genes are TRBV5-5 and TRBJ1-2, with D perhaps matching TRBD1 (5 bases). This CDR3 is built from 13 residues. CDR1 and CDR2 from the germline V gene are SGHKS and YYEKEE (reference sequence). The V end lost 4 bases, the J end lost 2 bases, and 9 bases lay between the germline ends.

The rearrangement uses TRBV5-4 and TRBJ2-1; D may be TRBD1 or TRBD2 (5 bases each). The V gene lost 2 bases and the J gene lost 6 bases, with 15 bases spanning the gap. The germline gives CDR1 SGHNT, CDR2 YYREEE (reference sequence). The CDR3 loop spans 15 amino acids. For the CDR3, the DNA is TGTGCCAGCAGCTTCATGGGGGACCGCGGCAATGAGCAGTTCTTC. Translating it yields CASSFMGDRGNEQFF.

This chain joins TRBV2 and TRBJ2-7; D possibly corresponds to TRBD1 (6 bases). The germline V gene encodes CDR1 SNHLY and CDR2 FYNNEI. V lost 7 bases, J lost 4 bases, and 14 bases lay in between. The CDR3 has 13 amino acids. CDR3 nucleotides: TGTGCCAGCATACAGGGACGAGGTTACGAGCAGTACTTC. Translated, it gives CASIQGRGYEQYF.

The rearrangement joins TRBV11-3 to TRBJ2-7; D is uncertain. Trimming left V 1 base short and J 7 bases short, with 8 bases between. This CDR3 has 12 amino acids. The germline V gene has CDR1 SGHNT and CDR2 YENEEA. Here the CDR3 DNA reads TGTGCCAGCAGCTTAGGAAAGGGTGAGCAGTACTTC. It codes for CASSLGKGEQYF.

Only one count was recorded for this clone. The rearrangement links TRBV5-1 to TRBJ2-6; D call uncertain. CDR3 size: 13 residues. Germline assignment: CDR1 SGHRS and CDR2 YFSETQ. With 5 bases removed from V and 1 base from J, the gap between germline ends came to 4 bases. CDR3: CASSLSGANVLTF. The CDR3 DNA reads TGCGCCAGCAGTTTATCTGGGGCCAACGTCCTGACTTTC.

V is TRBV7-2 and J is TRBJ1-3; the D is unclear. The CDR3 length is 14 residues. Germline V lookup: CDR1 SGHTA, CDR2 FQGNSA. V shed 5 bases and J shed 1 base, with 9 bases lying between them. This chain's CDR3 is CASSLGTSGNTIYF. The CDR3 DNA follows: TGTGCCAGCAGCCTGGGCACGTCTGGAAACACCATATATTTT.

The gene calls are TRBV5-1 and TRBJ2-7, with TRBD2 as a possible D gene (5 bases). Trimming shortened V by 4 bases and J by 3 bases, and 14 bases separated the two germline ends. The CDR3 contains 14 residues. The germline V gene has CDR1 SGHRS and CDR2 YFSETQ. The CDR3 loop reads CASSAGILHYEQYF. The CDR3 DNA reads TGCGCCAGCAGCGCCGGGATCCTGCACTACGAGCAGTACTTC.

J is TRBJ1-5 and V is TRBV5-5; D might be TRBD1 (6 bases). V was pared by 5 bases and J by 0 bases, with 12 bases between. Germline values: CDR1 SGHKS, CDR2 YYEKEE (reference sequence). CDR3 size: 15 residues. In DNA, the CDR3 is TGTGCCAGCAGGCCCTCGGACAGTAGCAATCAGCCCCAGCATTTT. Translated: CASRPSDSSNQPQHF.

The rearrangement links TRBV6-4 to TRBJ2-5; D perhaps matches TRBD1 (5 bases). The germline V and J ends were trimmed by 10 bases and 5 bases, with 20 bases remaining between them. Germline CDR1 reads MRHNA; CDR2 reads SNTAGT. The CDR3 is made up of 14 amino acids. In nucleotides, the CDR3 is TGTGCCACTGAAGAACCAGGGTCATGGGAGACCCAGTACTTC. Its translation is CATEEPGSWETQYF.

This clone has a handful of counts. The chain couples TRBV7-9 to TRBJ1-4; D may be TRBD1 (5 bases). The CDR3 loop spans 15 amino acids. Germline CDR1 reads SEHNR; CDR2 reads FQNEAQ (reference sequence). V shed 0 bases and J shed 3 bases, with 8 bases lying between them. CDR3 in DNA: TGTGCCAGCAGCTTAGCTGAAGGGGCTAATGAAAAACTGTTTTTT. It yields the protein CASSLAEGANEKLFF.

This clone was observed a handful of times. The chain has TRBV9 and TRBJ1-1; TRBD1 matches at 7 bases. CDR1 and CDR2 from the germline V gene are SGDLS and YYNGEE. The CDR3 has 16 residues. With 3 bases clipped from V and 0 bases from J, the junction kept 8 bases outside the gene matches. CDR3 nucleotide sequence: TGTGCCAGCAGCGCACAGGACAGGTTACTGAACACTGAAGCTTTCTTT. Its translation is CASSAQDRLLNTEAFF.

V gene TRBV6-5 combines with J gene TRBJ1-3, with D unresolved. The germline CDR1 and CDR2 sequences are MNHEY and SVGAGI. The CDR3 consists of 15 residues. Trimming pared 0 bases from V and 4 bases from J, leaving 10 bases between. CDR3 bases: TGTGCCAGCAGTTACTCTGGAAGTAGGGGAAACACCATATATTTT. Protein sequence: CASSYSGSRGNTIYF.

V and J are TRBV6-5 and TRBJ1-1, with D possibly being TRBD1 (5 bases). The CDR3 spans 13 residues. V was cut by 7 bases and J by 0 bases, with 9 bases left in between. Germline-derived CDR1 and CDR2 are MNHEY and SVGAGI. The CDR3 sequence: CASTGRVNTEAFF. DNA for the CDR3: TGTGCCAGCACAGGGAGAGTGAACACTGAAGCTTTCTTT.

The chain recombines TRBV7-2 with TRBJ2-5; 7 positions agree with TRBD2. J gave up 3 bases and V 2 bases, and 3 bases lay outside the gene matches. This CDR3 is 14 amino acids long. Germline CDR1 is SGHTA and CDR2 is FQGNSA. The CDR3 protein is CASSLRLAEETQYF. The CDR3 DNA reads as TGTGCCAGCAGCTTAAGGCTAGCGGAAGAGACCCAGTACTTC.

The CDR3 is CASSQRLEAGRNYGYTF. The CDR3 nucleotides are TGTGCCAGCAGCCAACGATTAGAGGCAGGGCGAAACTATGGCTACACCTTC. The rearrangement links TRBV3-1 (or the pseudogene TRBV3-2) to TRBJ1-2; TRBD1 is a possible D gene (5 bases). The CDR3 runs to 17 residues. The germline V and J ends were trimmed by 2 bases and 2 bases, with 18 bases remaining between them. Germline V gene data show CDR1 as LGHDT and CDR2 as YNNKEL (reference sequence).

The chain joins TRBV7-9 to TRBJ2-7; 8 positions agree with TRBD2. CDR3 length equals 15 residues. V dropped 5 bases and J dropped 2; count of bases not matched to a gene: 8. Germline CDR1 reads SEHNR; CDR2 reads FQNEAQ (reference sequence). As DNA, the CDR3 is TGTGCCAGCAGCCCGACCGGGACTAGAGCCTACGAGCAGTACTTC. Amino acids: CASSPTGTRAYEQYF.